What follows describes a single T cell receptor beta chain. This clone was found once. Its antigen remains undetermined. No clone much larger than this one lies a single base away; base qualities are absent. Different DNA sequences within this sample yield the same CDR3. The immunoSEQ Assay, a bias-controlled multiplex PCR, was used to amplify TCRbeta CDR3 regions from genomic DNA. The paper's data handling went like this. The number of nucleated cells in each sample was estimated by amplification of reference gene primers within the assay. To quantify the absolute abundance of each unique TCRbeta CDR3 rearrangement, sequence reads were collapsed and filtered. For each sample, productive Simpson clonality was calculated as the square root of Simpson's diversity index over productive rearrangements. What TCRdb holds here is the immuneACCESS table cut down to in-frame rearrangements. Part of the clones is not present; checked against another copy, under half of the missing clones reflect an unresolved V gene, and the others are unexplained. D and trimming were read from the DNA, whereas the V and J calls and clone size are those reported in that table. In this sample the table shows some 120,000 clones, approximately 77% of which occur a single time. More than 15% of the sample is in the top ten clones.

Via the germline V gene (reference sequence), CDR1 is MNHEY and CDR2 SMNVEV. The cysteine opens and the phenylalanine closes a CDR3 of 13 amino acids. Only the CDR3 DNA is retained, 39 bases long and in frame from the first base. V has 5 bases trimmed and J has 5 bases trimmed; junction bases matching no gene number 3. Collaborating institutions collected whole blood in K2EDTA tubes following their own protocols. For TCRbeta analysis, collaborator samples were shipped as frozen whole blood, as isolated PBMCs, or as DNA extracted from either sample type. The entry originates in a study of blood T cell repertoires in COVID-19 (dated by TCRdb to the early 2020s). About the study as a whole: Collaborator samples came from the United States, Italy and Spain and covered acute and convalescent phases of COVID-19. Subjects who had been exposed to COVID-19, were actively infected with it, or had recovered from it provided the deeply sampled blood TCRbeta repertoires that made up the dataset. A freely available public database, intended as a resource for researchers studying the immune response to SARS-CoV-2, is where the repertoires were released. The material from the prospective study consisted of cDNA or gDNA derived from T cells, B-cell-depleted T cells, or PBMCs. Where available, HLA class I and class II types were obtained from metadata supplied by the sample provider rather than from assay-based typing. Sample metadata almost always included a de-identified subject ID, COVID-19 status, age in years and sex. Samples came from the ongoing ImmuneRACE study (first 160 participants) plus 1,254 subjects from 6 global collaborators. Here is what the overall study found, with its caveats: Clinical and demographic metadata were provided uncurated, with the amount varying by source and participant.

Sequencing was performed on peripheral blood. The TCR originated in an elderly man with acute or convalescent COVID-19. The sequence links TRBV27 to TRBJ1-2; TRBD1 aligns with 9 central bases. The CDR3 reads as follows: CASSTGGGYGYTF. In nucleotide form, the sequence is TGTGCCAGCAGTACAGGGGGCGGGTATGGCTACACCTTC.